This T cell receptor beta chain was sequenced for a study of siplizumab effects on memory and regulatory T cells. Measured with immunoSEQ multiplex PCR; TCRdb has only the in-frame clones, and not every one. The sample lists around 110,000 clones; about 94% were seen once. The TCR originated in a human donor in good health. The sequenced sample was non-Treg CD4+ T cells sorted from blood.

CDR3 nucleotide sequence: TGTGCCAGCAGCTCCAAGACTAGCGGGGAGGAGACCCAGTACTTC. It encodes CASSSKTSGEETQYF. The rearrangement joins TRBV6-6 to TRBJ2-5; 11 nucleotides match TRBD2. The V gene end was trimmed by 6 bases and the J gene end by 5 bases; junction bases not matched to a gene: 8. The CDR3 runs 15 residues. From germline, CDR1 is MNHNY and CDR2 SVGAGI (reference sequence).